This T cell receptor (beta chain) was found in a study of T cell responses to AZD1222 COVID-19 vaccine. Findings and caveats of the study: Sampled repertoires all dated from after the peak T cell response. Along spike, vaccine-associated CD4 TCRs were found throughout, with dominance at 160-218 and 743-854.

With 2 bases removed from V and 1 base from J, the gap between germline ends came to 7 bases. Germline values: CDR1 SGHKS, CDR2 YYEKEE (reference sequence). The CDR3 extends over 13 amino acids. Using immunoSEQ multiplex PCR, the repertoire was profiled, and TCRdb retains in-frame clones only, with some absent. The table lists 55,000 to 85,000 clones, roughly 84% of them singletons. With respect to this clone: Its specificity is unknown.

The TCR was taken from an adult in good health. The genes are TRBV5-5 and TRBJ2-7, with D possibly being TRBD2 (6 bases). Here the sequenced sample was peripheral blood, taken on day 0 of AZD1222 vaccination. CDR3 in amino acids: CASSFGGSYEQYF. The CDR3 DNA reads TGTGCCAGCAGCTTCGGGGGTTCCTACGAGCAGTACTTC.